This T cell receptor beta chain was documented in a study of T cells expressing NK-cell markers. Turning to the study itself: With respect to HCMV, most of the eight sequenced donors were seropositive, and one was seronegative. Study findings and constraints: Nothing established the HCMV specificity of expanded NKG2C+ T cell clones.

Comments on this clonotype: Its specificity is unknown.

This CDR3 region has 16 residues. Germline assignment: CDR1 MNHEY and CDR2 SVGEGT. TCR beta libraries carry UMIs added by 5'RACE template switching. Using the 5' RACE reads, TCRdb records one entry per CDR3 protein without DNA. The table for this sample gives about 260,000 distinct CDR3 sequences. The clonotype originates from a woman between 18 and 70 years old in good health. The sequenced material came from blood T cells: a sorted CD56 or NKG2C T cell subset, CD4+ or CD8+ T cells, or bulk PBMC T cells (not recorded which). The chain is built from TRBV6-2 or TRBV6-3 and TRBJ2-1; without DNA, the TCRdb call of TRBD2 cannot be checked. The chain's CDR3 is CASSLNRGGSPHEQFF.